This is a list of T cell receptor beta chains from one sample in a study of human T cells and chemical hapten exposure. TCRdb reprocessed the RACE reads via MiXCR and lists one record per CDR3 protein. Of fewer than 500,000 distinct CDR3 sequences listed, roughly 4.8% are singletons. The specimen was whole blood, collected in connection with sensitization to the hapten diphenylcyclopropenone (DPC). The source is a woman between 50 and 59 years old with alopecia areata. Some clones in this sample may be carry-over from other donors' samples. Each CDR3 is given with its conserved first and last residue. A D gene is named only where the DNA matches it firmly. Some rows mark clone size as missing; the rest say once, few, many or name a class of expanded clone.

j_call | v_call | clone_size | d_call | cdr3_aa | cdr3_nt
TRBJ1-1 | TRBV5-1 | few | - | CASRRGDTEAFF | TGCGCCAGCAGGAGGGGGGACACTGAAGCTTTCTTT
TRBJ1-1 | TRBV20-1 | many | - | CSAREELGAFF | TGCAGTGCTAGAGAGGAACTAGGAGCTTTCTTT
TRBJ2-7 | TRBV7-3 | few | - | CASSLIGGDYEQYF | TGTGCCAGCAGCTTAATCGGGGGAGACTACGAGCAGTACTTC
TRBJ2-1 | TRBV14 | few | - | CASSLKGYNEQFF | TGTGCCAGCAGCCTCAAGGGTTACAATGAGCAGTTCTTC
TRBJ1-1 | TRBV6-2/TRBV6-3 | few | - | CASSYIGVTYLMNTEAFF | TGTGCCAGCAGTTATATCGGGGTGACCTACCTCATGAACACTGAAGCTTTCTTT
TRBJ2-7 | TRBV7-9 | many | - | CASSPPLSPAYEQYF | TGTGCCAGCAGCCCGCCGTTGTCACCAGCCTACGAGCAGTACTTC
TRBJ2-5 | TRBV15 | - | - | CATSRGSETQYF | TGTGCCACCAGCAGAGGGTCCGAGACCCAGTACTTC
TRBJ1-4 | TRBV3-1 | many | TRBD1 | CASSRTGVATNEKLFF | TGTGCCAGCAGCCGGACAGGTGTGGCAACTAATGAAAAACTGTTTTTT
TRBJ2-7 | TRBV5-1 | - | TRBD1 | CASSLARGLEQYF | TGCGCCAGCAGCTTGGCCAGGGGGCTTGAGCAGTACTTC
TRBJ2-5 | TRBV29-1 | many | TRBD2 | CSVGTSHETQYF | TGCAGCGTTGGGACTAGCCACGAGACCCAGTACTTC
TRBJ1-1 | TRBV28 | - | TRBD1 | CASSLGFAGGTEAFF | TGTGCCAGCAGCCTGGGGTTCGCAGGGGGCACTGAAGCTTTCTTT
TRBJ2-3 | TRBV5-4 | few | - | CASSLAQGEDTQYF | TGTGCCAGCAGCTTGGCCCAGGGCGAGGATACGCAGTATTTT
TRBJ2-3 | TRBV13 | - | - | CASTRKGRQDTQYF | TGTGCCAGCACCAGAAAGGGGCGCCAGGATACGCAGTATTTT
TRBJ1-5 | TRBV24-1 | many | TRBD1 | CATSGTGVQPQHF | TGTGCCACCAGTGGGACAGGGGTTCAGCCCCAGCATTTT
TRBJ2-1 | TRBV10-2 | - | TRBD2 | CASSGLAGVTHNEQFF | TGCGCCAGTAGCGGACTAGCGGGAGTCACCCACAATGAGCAGTTCTTC
TRBJ2-3 | TRBV10-3 | - | - | CAITAGVTDTQYF | TGTGCCATCACAGCAGGGGTCACAGATACGCAGTATTTT
TRBJ2-7 | TRBV12-3/TRBV12-4 | many | - | CASSFGPGYEQYF | TGTGCCAGCAGTTTTGGACCCGGCTACGAGCAGTACTTC
TRBJ2-3 | TRBV10-2 | - | - | CASNSGTEGYF | TGCGCCAGCAATAGTGGGACCGAAGGGTATTTT
TRBJ2-1 | TRBV6-1 | many | - | CASSVSPPHSPSYNEQFF | TGTGCCAGCAGTGTATCTCCCCCCCACTCCCCCTCCTACAATGAGCAGTTCTTC
TRBJ2-7 | TRBV6-2/TRBV6-3 | many | - | CASSYSEVGSEQYF | TGTGCCAGCAGTTACTCCGAGGTAGGGTCCGAGCAGTACTTC
TRBJ1-1 | TRBV11-2 | many | - | CASSSQGFKGTEAFF | TGTGCCAGCAGCTCACAGGGTTTTAAGGGCACTGAAGCTTTCTTT
TRBJ1-1 | TRBV6-6 | few | TRBD1 | CASSYLGQLPEAFF | TGTGCCAGCAGTTACTTGGGACAGCTACCTGAAGCTTTCTTT
TRBJ1-1 | TRBV6-6 | many | - | CASRMDWATEAFF | TGTGCCAGCAGGATGGACTGGGCCACTGAAGCTTTCTTT
TRBJ2-7 | TRBV6-2/TRBV6-3 | many | - | CASSYHGVSSSYEQYF | TGTGCCAGCAGTTACCACGGCGTCTCGAGCTCCTACGAGCAGTACTTC
TRBJ2-5 | TRBV6-1 | few | - | CASSDRDQETQYF | TGTGCCAGCAGTGACCGGGACCAAGAGACCCAGTACTTC
TRBJ1-6 | TRBV27 | - | - | CASSERMNSPLHF | TGTGCCAGCAGTGAGAGAATGAATTCACCCCTCCACTTT
TRBJ1-1 | TRBV6-6 | few | - | CASTVTGDTEAFF | TGTGCCAGCACTGTCACAGGAGACACTGAAGCTTTCTTT
TRBJ1-1 | TRBV7-2 | - | - | CASSLAGVTTEAFF | TGTGCCAGCAGCTTAGCAGGCGTGACCACTGAAGCTTTCTTT
TRBJ2-6 | TRBV6-2/TRBV6-3 | many | TRBD1 | CASSWTGGSGANVLTF | TGTGCCAGCAGTTGGACAGGGGGCTCTGGGGCCAACGTCCTGACTTTC
TRBJ1-1 | TRBV6-5 | - | - | CASSHRENSEAFF | TGTGCCAGCAGTCACCGGGAGAACAGTGAAGCTTTCTTT
TRBJ1-3 | TRBV12-3/TRBV12-4 | few | TRBD1 | CASSDLGQGAFGNTIYF | TGTGCCAGCAGTGATTTGGGACAGGGGGCGTTTGGAAACACCATATATTTT
TRBJ1-2 | TRBV7-2 | many | - | CASSLVADFFGYTF | TGTGCCAGCAGCTTAGTGGCAGACTTCTTTGGCTACACCTTC
TRBJ1-1 | TRBV6-6 | - | - | CASTPGTTTEAFF | TGTGCCAGCACCCCCGGGACTACCACTGAAGCTTTCTTT
TRBJ2-1 | TRBV5-1 | many | TRBD2 | CASSALAGGRSSYNEQFF | TGCGCCAGCTCTGCACTAGCGGGGGGAAGAAGCTCCTACAATGAGCAGTTCTTC
TRBJ2-1 | TRBV11-2 | - | - | CASSLDVAAHYNEQFF | TGTGCCAGCAGCTTAGACGTGGCGGCCCATTACAATGAGCAGTTCTTC
TRBJ2-3 | TRBV5-6 | - | - | CASSSDLTDTQYF | TGTGCCAGCAGCTCCGACCTCACAGATACGCAGTATTTT
TRBJ1-1 | TRBV2 | many | - | CASSDWAGLNTEAFF | TGTGCCAGCAGTGATTGGGCCGGATTGAACACTGAAGCTTTCTTT